Listed below are T cell receptor beta chains from one sample, sequenced in a study of blood T cell repertoires in COVID-19. Here immunoSEQ multiplex PCR was the method, and the copy in TCRdb shows in-frame clones only, minus some. The sample records 15,000 to 20,000 clones, approximately 88% being singletons. Sequencing was performed on peripheral blood. These TCRs come from a human donor in a cohort sampled during active COVID-19. Each CDR3 is given with its conserved first and last residue. Each record gives: CDR3 DNA, CDR3 protein, clone size, V gene, D gene, J gene. The D gene is left open where the match is weak. Some rows mark clone size as missing; the rest say once, few, many or name a class of expanded clone.

TGTGCCATCAGAACAGGGGGCAATGAGCAGTTCTTC,CAIRTGGNEQFF,-,TRBV10-3,TRBD1,TRBJ2-1
TGTGCCAGCAGTCCTTCCCGGTCCCGGGTGGGGAACACTGAAGCTTTCTTT,CASSPSRSRVGNTEAFF,-,TRBV28,-,TRBJ1-1
TGTGCCAGCAGCCCCCGTTCGGGATCGGCGAGCTCCTACGAGCAGTACTTC,CASSPRSGSASSYEQYF,-,TRBV9,-,TRBJ2-7
TGTGCCAGCAGCCATTCAGGGTCCACTGAAGCTTTCTTT,CASSHSGSTEAFF,-,TRBV3-1/TRBV3-2,-,TRBJ1-1
TGTGCCAGCAGTCGCCCCCTGGGACAGGGGGTCTATGGCTACACCTTC,CASSRPLGQGVYGYTF,-,TRBV28,TRBD1,TRBJ1-2
TGCGCCAGCGTTGACAGCTCTGGGGCCAACGTCCTGACTTTC,CASVDSSGANVLTF,-,TRBV5-1,-,TRBJ2-6
TGTGCCAGCAGCTTGGAAGCGACCGCCGTATACGAGCAGTACTTC,CASSLEATAVYEQYF,once,TRBV7-3,-,TRBJ2-7
TGTGCCAGCAGCGCCAGCGGGAGCAGCGTCTCCTACAATGAGCAGTTCTTC,CASSASGSSVSYNEQFF,-,TRBV7-4,TRBD2,TRBJ2-1
TGCAGCGTGGGACAGGGGAATGGCTACACCTTC,CSVGQGNGYTF,-,TRBV29-1,TRBD1,TRBJ1-2
TGTGCCAGCAGCTTATCGGCGGGGAACGAGCAGTACTTC,CASSLSAGNEQYF,-,TRBV11-2,-,TRBJ2-7
TGCGCCAGCAGCTTTGGGCAGGGGGCTGAGGAGCAGTACTTC,CASSFGQGAEEQYF,-,TRBV5-1,TRBD1,TRBJ2-7
TGCGCCAGCAGTTTTCAGCGGGAGATGTACAATGAGCAGTTCTTC,CASSFQREMYNEQFF,-,TRBV5-1,TRBD2,TRBJ2-1
TGTGCCAGCAGCCAAGGGGCTAGCGGGACCTACGAGCAGTACTTC,CASSQGASGTYEQYF,few,TRBV3-1/TRBV3-2,TRBD2,TRBJ2-7
TGTGCCAGCAGCGTAGAATCCGACTATGGCTACACCTTC,CASSVESDYGYTF,once,TRBV9,-,TRBJ1-2
TGTGCCAGCAGGGGAGGAGTCGCGGGAGGGGTTGAGCAGTTCTTC,CASRGGVAGGVEQFF,-,TRBV27,TRBD2,TRBJ2-1
TGCGCCAGCAGCTTGCGCCGGGGACATTTAACTGAGCAGTTCTTC,CASSLRRGHLTEQFF,-,TRBV5-1,-,TRBJ2-1
TGCGCCAGCAGCTTGGAAGGGGAATACTACAATGAGCAGTTCTTC,CASSLEGEYYNEQFF,-,TRBV5-1,-,TRBJ2-1
TGTGCCAGCAGCCAAACTGACCAGGGGGGCTACACCTTC,CASSQTDQGGYTF,-,TRBV3-1/TRBV3-2,-,TRBJ1-2
TGTGCCAGCAGTTTGGGACAGGGGGTTCCCTATGGCTACACCTTC,CASSLGQGVPYGYTF,-,TRBV27,TRBD1,TRBJ1-2
TGTGCCAGTAGTACCCTAGACAGGGCCGAGGTTGGCTACACCTTC,CASSTLDRAEVGYTF,-,TRBV19,TRBD1,TRBJ1-2
TGCAGCCCCCGAGGGCTAGCGGGAGGGCGCAATGAGCAGTTCTTC,CSPRGLAGGRNEQFF,-,TRBV29-1,TRBD2,TRBJ2-1
TGTGCCAGCACGGCGGGGGGGCTGGGCAATCAGCCCCAGCATTTT,CASTAGGLGNQPQHF,-,TRBV28,-,TRBJ1-5
TGTGCCTGGAGTCTAAGATCATTCTACGAGCAGTACTTC,CAWSLRSFYEQYF,once,TRBV30,-,TRBJ2-7
TGTGCTTGCCTGCCTAGCGGGTCTAGGGAGCAGTTCTTC,CACLPSGSREQFF,-,TRBV12-3/TRBV12-4,TRBD2,TRBJ2-1
TGTGCCAGCAGCTTACTAGCGGGAGTTGGCAATGAGCAGTTCTTC,CASSLLAGVGNEQFF,-,TRBV6-4,TRBD2,TRBJ2-1
TGTGCCAGCAGCTCGCTGGGGGGGTCGCTTTATGAGCAGTTCTTC,CASSSLGGSLYEQFF,-,TRBV13,TRBD2,TRBJ2-1
TGTGCCAGCAGCCAAGGAATCGGCTATGGCTACACCTTC,CASSQGIGYGYTF,-,TRBV3-1/TRBV3-2,-,TRBJ1-2
TGCGCCAGCAGCCCCCCGGGACAGGGGGCGTCGAAGCAGTACTTC,CASSPPGQGASKQYF,-,TRBV4-1,TRBD1,TRBJ2-7
TGTGCCAGCAGTTTGGCAGGGGCACAAGAGACCCAGTACTTC,CASSLAGAQETQYF,once,TRBV28,-,TRBJ2-5
TGTGCCAGCAGCTCGGGTGGGGGCGCAACTAATGAAAAACTGTTTTTT,CASSSGGGATNEKLFF,-,TRBV5-4,-,TRBJ1-4
TGTGCCAGCAGCGCGACAGGGGGCACCTACAATGAGCAGTTCTTC,CASSATGGTYNEQFF,-,TRBV2,TRBD1,TRBJ2-1
TGTGCCAGCACCGGGGTTGGAGGGAGCACAGATACGCAGTATTTT,CASTGVGGSTDTQYF,-,TRBV2,-,TRBJ2-3
TGTGCCAGCAGTTCCTACAGGGGTGAGGCCAAAAACATTCAGTACTTC,CASSSYRGEAKNIQYF,-,TRBV27,TRBD1,TRBJ2-4
TGTGCCAGCAGTACCGGGACAGGTCCAGATGGCTACACCTTC,CASSTGTGPDGYTF,-,TRBV6-6,TRBD1,TRBJ1-2
TGTGCCAGCAGCGTCCTAGCGGGAGGGATCGACGAGCAGTACTTC,CASSVLAGGIDEQYF,-,TRBV7-2,TRBD2,TRBJ2-7
TGTGCCAGCACGAGGTTCGGCGGATCGAACACTGAAGCTTTCTTT,CASTRFGGSNTEAFF,-,TRBV6-5,-,TRBJ1-1
TGTGCCAGCAGCTCGCCGGGACAGGGGGCCGCCGGGGAGCTGTTTTTT,CASSSPGQGAAGELFF,few,TRBV7-3,TRBD1,TRBJ2-2
TGTGCCAGCAGCTTCCGGGACACCCTCCGGAGTCAGCCCCAGCATTTT,CASSFRDTLRSQPQHF,-,TRBV7-8,-,TRBJ1-5
TGTGCCAGCAGGGTCGACAGGGGGCGCTTTCAGCCCCAGCATTTT,CASRVDRGRFQPQHF,-,TRBV28,TRBD1,TRBJ1-5
TGTGCCAGCAGCCTTAGACAGTTACAAGAGACCCAGTACTTC,CASSLRQLQETQYF,-,TRBV7-8,-,TRBJ2-5
TGTGCCAGCAGTGACGACAGCTCCTACGAGCAGTACTTC,CASSDDSSYEQYF,-,TRBV2,-,TRBJ2-7
TGTGCCAGCAGTTTTTTAGCGGAAAGCTACGAGCAGTACTTC,CASSFLAESYEQYF,-,TRBV6-6,-,TRBJ2-7
TGTGCCAGCACTTCCATTAGTGGAAACACCATATATTTT,CASTSISGNTIYF,-,TRBV6-5,-,TRBJ1-3
TGTGCCAGCAGCCAAGGGGTTAGCGAGAGTGGGACCCAGTACTTC,CASSQGVSESGTQYF,-,TRBV3-1/TRBV3-2,-,TRBJ2-5
TGTGCCAGCTCACAAGCCCGGTCTGGGGCCAACGTCCTGACTTTC,CASSQARSGANVLTF,-,TRBV18,-,TRBJ2-6
TGTGCCAGCAGTGATCTGGGACAGGGCCCCAATCAGCCCCAGCATTTT,CASSDLGQGPNQPQHF,-,TRBV2,TRBD1,TRBJ1-5
TGTGCCAGCAGCCGACAGGGACTCAACTATGGCTACACCTTC,CASSRQGLNYGYTF,-,TRBV28,TRBD1,TRBJ1-2
TGTGCCAGCAGACTCGGGACAGGGCACTATGGCTACACCTTC,CASRLGTGHYGYTF,-,TRBV28,TRBD1,TRBJ1-2
TGTGCCAGCTCACCCGGTGCGGGAGATTACAATGAGCAGTTCTTC,CASSPGAGDYNEQFF,once,TRBV18,TRBD2,TRBJ2-1
TGTGCCAGCAGCTTGGATCCGGGACAGAACTTATACGAGCAGTACTTC,CASSLDPGQNLYEQYF,-,TRBV5-8,TRBD1,TRBJ2-7
TGTGCCAGCAGCTTTCAGACTGCCGGCCCCTACGAGCAGTACTTC,CASSFQTAGPYEQYF,-,TRBV7-9,-,TRBJ2-7
TGTGCCAGCAGTGACCCGACAGGACCAAATACGCAGTATTTT,CASSDPTGPNTQYF,-,TRBV25-1,-,TRBJ2-3
TGTGCCAGCTCTCCTAGGACTTACTTTCGATGGCATTTT,CASSPRTYFRWHF,-,TRBV28,-,TRBJ1-5
TGTGCCAGCTCACCGTTGACAGGGGAGGGCGAGCAGTACTTC,CASSPLTGEGEQYF,-,TRBV18,-,TRBJ2-7